Presented here are 10 T cell receptor beta chains from one specimen sequenced in a study of long-term antiretroviral therapy in people with HIV. Version v3.0 of the immunoSEQ assay was performed at survey level. Measured with immunoSEQ multiplex PCR; TCRdb has only the in-frame clones, and not every one. The repertoire consists of more than 6,000 clones, with over 70% occurring once and the leading ten covering 15% to 17%. Sequenced here: unsorted PBMCs, sampled 0.5 years before starting antiretroviral therapy. The origin of the receptors is a man aged 40-50 years with HIV.

V usage is TRBV27 and J usage is TRBJ2-7; no definite D call. Germline V gives CDR1 MNHEY, CDR2 SMNVEV (reference sequence). The V gene lost 4 bases and the J gene lost 0 bases, with 7 bases spanning the gap. There are 13 residues in the CDR3. The CDR3 loop is CASSYTGSYEQYF. CDR3 nucleotides: TGTGCCAGCAGTTATACGGGCTCCTACGAGCAGTACTTC.

The chain links TRBV10-3 to TRBJ2-6; no definite D call. V lost 5 bases and J lost 0, with 8 bases in between. The CDR3 runs to 15 residues. The germline gives CDR1 ENHRY, CDR2 SYGVKD. CDR3 protein: CAISRTVSGANVLTF. CDR3 bases: TGTGCCATCAGTAGGACGGTCTCTGGGGCCAACGTCCTGACTTTC.

The chain links TRBV4-3 to TRBJ1-5; tentative D call: TRBD1 (6 bases). CDR1 and CDR2 from the germline V gene are LGHNA and YSLEER. The V end lost 2 bases, the J end lost 4 bases, and 9 bases lay between the germline ends. The CDR3 extends over 14 amino acids. The CDR3 DNA sequence: TGCGCCAGCAGCCAATGGGGGCCTAATCAGCCCCAGCATTTT. As protein: CASSQWGPNQPQHF.

The chain has TRBV9 and TRBJ2-7, with no clear D. The CDR3 extends over 15 amino acids. The V end was cut by 1 base, the J end by 3 bases, with 14 bases between. CDR1 SGDLS and CDR2 YYNGEE come from the germline V gene. CDR3 sequence: CASSVSPGLGYEQYF. CDR3 DNA sequence: TGTGCCAGCAGCGTAAGCCCTGGTCTTGGCTACGAGCAGTACTTC. Supplemented by reference TRBV9 and TRBJ2-7, the full variable domain reads DSGVTQTPKHLITATGQRVTLRCSPRSGDLSVYWYQQSLDQGLQFLIQYYNGEERAKGNILERFSAQQFPDLHSELNLSSLELGDSALYFCASSVSPGLGYEQYFGPGTRLTVT.

This clone was picked up a small number of times. The V call is TRBV6-1, the J call TRBJ2-1; 11 positions agree with TRBD2. There are 15 residues in the CDR3. The germline gives CDR1 MNHNS, CDR2 SASEGT. Trimming removed 7 bases from V and 5 bases from J; junction bases left unmatched: 7. CDR3 in amino acids: CASTLLAGADNEQFF. Here the CDR3 DNA reads TGTGCCAGCACCCTACTAGCGGGGGCCGACAATGAGCAGTTCTTC.

This chain connects TRBV30 to TRBJ2-1; D possibly corresponds to TRBD2 (6 bases). Trimming cost V 5 bases and J 0 bases, with 11 bases left between them. Germline CDR1 GTSNPN, CDR2 SVGIG (reference sequence). The CDR3 consists of 14 residues. The CDR3 DNA sequence: TGTGCCTGGGGCGGGACCGACTCCTACAATGAGCAGTTCTTC. Amino acids: CAWGGTDSYNEQFF.

The genes are TRBV19 and TRBJ2-1; no clear D gene. CDR1 and CDR2 (germline): LNHDA, SQIVND (reference sequence). The length of the CDR3 is 13 residues. The V end lost 9 bases, the J end lost 6 bases, and 15 bases lay between the germline ends. In DNA, the CDR3 is TGTGCCAGCCTGAATGGTGGTACCAATGAGCAGTTCTTC. Translating it yields CASLNGGTNEQFF. The full variable domain, with the rest looked up from reference TRBV19 and TRBJ2-1, is DGGITQSPKYLFRKEGQNVTLSCEQNLNHDAMYWYRQDPGQGLRLIYYSQIVNDFQKGDIAEGYSVSREKKESFPLTVTSAQKNPTAFYLCASLNGGTNEQFFGPGTRLTVL.

This clone is termed large. V gene TRBV11-2 combines with J gene TRBJ2-7; D perhaps matches TRBD1 (5 bases). This CDR3 is 18 amino acids long. Trimming removed 4 bases from V and 2 bases from J, with 24 bases in between. Per germline, CDR1 SGHAT and CDR2 FQNNGV. The CDR3, as DNA: TGTGCCAGCAGCTCTCGGAAATGGGGCCTTACTTTTCCCTACGAGCAGTACTTC. Protein: CASSSRKWGLTFPYEQYF. The whole variable domain, remainder taken from reference TRBV11-2 and TRBJ2-7, is EAGVAQSPRYKIIEKRQSVAFWCNPISGHATLYWYQQILGQGPKLLIQFQNNGVVDDSQLPKDRFSAERLKGVDSTLKIQPAKLEDSAVYLCASSSRKWGLTFPYEQYFGPGTRLTVT.

This clone rates as large. The rearrangement links TRBV19 to TRBJ1-5; D is uncertain. The CDR3 contains 15 residues. Germline values: CDR1 LNHDA, CDR2 SQIVND (reference sequence). V lost 0 bases to trimming and J lost 6 bases, with 12 bases between them. The CDR3 spells CASSIDLSWIQPQHF. CDR3 in DNA: TGTGCCAGTAGTATAGATCTATCATGGATTCAGCCCCAGCATTTT.

This chain connects TRBV27 to TRBJ2-7, with D possibly TRBD2 on 6 matching bases. The length of the CDR3 is 16 residues. Trimming stripped 0 bases from V and 3 bases from J, with 15 bases between. Germline CDR1 MNHEY, CDR2 SMNVEV (reference sequence). CDR3 sequence reads: CASSLSVGTGFYEQYF. The CDR3 nucleotides read TGTGCCAGCAGTTTATCTGTAGGGACTGGCTTCTACGAGCAGTACTTC.